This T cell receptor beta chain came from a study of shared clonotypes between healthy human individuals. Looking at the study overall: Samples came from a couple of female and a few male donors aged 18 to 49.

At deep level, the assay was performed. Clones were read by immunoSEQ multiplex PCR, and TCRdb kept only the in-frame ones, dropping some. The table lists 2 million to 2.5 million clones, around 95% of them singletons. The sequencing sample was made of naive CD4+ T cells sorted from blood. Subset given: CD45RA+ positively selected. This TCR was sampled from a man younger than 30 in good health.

DNA of the CDR3: TGCAGCGTCCTTCCGACAACCAGCACAGATACGCAGTATTTT. The encoded protein is CSVLPTTSTDTQYF. The rearrangement links TRBV29-1 to TRBJ2-3; no clear D. V lost 6 bases to trimming and J lost 0 bases, with 13 bases between them. In germline, CDR1 is SQVTM, CDR2 ANQGSEA. The CDR3 spans 14 residues.